Listed below are T cell receptor beta chains from one sample, sequenced in a study of T cell responses to AZD1222 COVID-19 vaccine. Clones were read by immunoSEQ multiplex PCR, and TCRdb kept only the in-frame ones, dropping some. The data contain around 170,000 clones, approximately 90% of them seen just once; the ten biggest clones take up 4% to 5.5%. Sequenced here: peripheral blood, sampled on day 0 of AZD1222 vaccination. These receptors all come from an adult in good health. Each CDR3 is given with its conserved first and last residue. Each record gives: clone size, V gene, J gene, D gene, CDR3 protein, CDR3 DNA. D genes are given only for firm matches. Some rows have no size entry. The others give once, few or many, or a class for an expanded clone.

>-|TRBV21-1|TRBJ1-1|-
CASSKAGKGETEAFF
TGTGCCAGCAGCAAAGCGGGAAAAGGGGAAACTGAAGCTTTCTTT
>-|TRBV2|TRBJ2-5|-
CASTPRRGETQYF
TGTGCCAGCACGCCGCGGAGAGGGGAGACCCAGTACTTC
>-|TRBV28|TRBJ2-7|TRBD1
CASGGQGETYEQYF
TGTGCCAGCGGGGGACAGGGAGAGACCTACGAGCAGTACTTC
>-|TRBV24-1|TRBJ1-2|-
CATSSRSSEGGYTF
TGTGCCACCAGTTCCCGCTCCTCAGAAGGGGGCTACACCTTC
>-|TRBV3-1/TRBV3-2|TRBJ1-1|-
CASSQAIGTNTEAFF
TGTGCCAGCAGCCAAGCCATAGGGACGAACACTGAAGCTTTCTTT
>-|TRBV7-9|TRBJ1-2|TRBD1
CASSSRQGEVGYTF
TGTGCCAGCAGCTCCCGACAGGGGGAGGTTGGCTACACCTTC
>few|TRBV7-3|TRBJ2-7|-
CASSLASGRHEQYF
TGTGCCAGCAGCTTAGCTTCGGGACGGCACGAGCAGTACTTC
>-|TRBV11-2|TRBJ1-2|-
CASSTHPGANYGYTF
TGTGCCAGCAGCACCCACCCAGGGGCTAACTATGGCTACACCTTC
>-|TRBV4-1|TRBJ2-2|-
CASSLLGGANTGELFF
TGCGCCAGCAGCCTGTTGGGCGGTGCGAACACCGGGGAGCTGTTTTTT
>-|TRBV19|TRBJ1-4|-
CATCDVLCSSLFF
TGTGCCACTTGCGACGTCCTTTGTTCCTCTCTGTTTTTT
>-|TRBV5-4|TRBJ1-5|-
CASSPGGGNQPQHF
TGTGCCAGCAGCCCGGGGGGGGGCAATCAGCCCCAGCATTTT
>-|TRBV2|TRBJ2-1|TRBD2
CASSGFQRLAGDNEQFF
TGTGCCAGCAGTGGGTTTCAAAGGCTAGCGGGAGATAATGAGCAGTTCTTC
>-|TRBV4-3|TRBJ1-2|TRBD1
CASSQDIPSGTGNYGYTF
TGCGCCAGCAGCCAAGATATCCCTTCCGGGACAGGGAACTATGGCTACACCTTC
>once|TRBV7-8|TRBJ2-3|-
CASSSLQSRDPDTQYF
TGTGCCAGCAGCTCTCTCCAATCTCGGGACCCAGATACGCAGTATTTT
>-|TRBV6-5|TRBJ2-1|-
CASSYSTAGPYNEQFF
TGTGCCAGCAGTTACTCGACCGCGGGGCCCTACAATGAGCAGTTCTTC
>-|TRBV27|TRBJ2-1|-
CASSLSGPSYNEQFF
TGTGCCAGCAGCCTGAGCGGACCTTCCTACAATGAGCAGTTCTTC
>-|TRBV5-6|TRBJ1-5|-
CASSGSGTAVLPQHF
TGTGCCAGCAGCGGCTCCGGGACGGCTGTCTTGCCCCAGCATTTT
>-|TRBV28|TRBJ1-5|-
CASSLQVGQPQHF
TGTGCCAGCAGTTTACAGGTGGGGCAGCCCCAGCATTTT
>-|TRBV2|TRBJ2-7|-
CASSGTQQPPYEQYF
TGTGCCAGCAGTGGAACCCAGCAGCCTCCCTACGAGCAGTACTTC
>-|TRBV6-6|TRBJ2-1|-
CASSDLSSSYNEQFF
TGTGCCAGCAGTGACCTTTCTAGCTCCTACAATGAGCAGTTCTTC
>-|TRBV9|TRBJ2-2|TRBD1
CASSPRGQLNTGELFF
TGTGCCAGCAGCCCACGGGGACAGCTGAACACCGGGGAGCTGTTTTTT
>-|TRBV19|TRBJ1-4|TRBD1
CASRSTGVANEKLFF
TGTGCCAGTAGATCAACAGGGGTGGCTAATGAAAAACTGTTTTTT
>-|TRBV6-6|TRBJ2-1|TRBD2
CASSSGGRSSYNEQFF
TGTGCCAGCAGCAGCGGGGGGCGGAGCTCCTACAATGAGCAGTTCTTC
>-|TRBV24-1|TRBJ2-5|TRBD2
CATSEWTSGPETQYF
TGTGCCACCAGTGAATGGACTAGCGGCCCGGAGACCCAGTACTTC
>-|TRBV20-1|TRBJ2-5|-
CSASPGHSQETQYF
TGCAGTGCTAGTCCGGGACATAGCCAAGAGACCCAGTACTTC
>-|TRBV7-3|TRBJ1-2|TRBD1
CASSPGQGAGYTF
TGTGCCAGCAGCCCGGGACAGGGGGCGGGCTACACCTTC
>-|TRBV3-1/TRBV3-2|TRBJ1-1|-
CASSPQGPNTEAFF
TGTGCCAGCAGCCCCCAGGGGCCGAACACTGAAGCTTTCTTT
>-|TRBV30|TRBJ2-1|TRBD1
CAWDDRGYNEQFF
TGTGCCTGGGACGACAGGGGCTACAATGAGCAGTTCTTC
>-|TRBV5-1|TRBJ1-6|TRBD1
CASSLSSGQVNSPLHF
TGCGCCAGCAGCTTGAGTTCAGGACAGGTCAATTCACCCCTCCACTTT
>-|TRBV7-3|TRBJ2-3|-
CASSLTGPRDTQYF
TGTGCCAGCAGCTTAACGGGCCCCCGGGATACGCAGTATTTT
>-|TRBV30|TRBJ1-2|-
CAWSVLDGYTF
TGTGCCTGGAGTGTTCTGGATGGCTACACCTTC
>-|TRBV10-1|TRBJ2-6|TRBD1
CASSDGSGGIGGANVLTF
TGCGCCAGCAGTGATGGGTCAGGGGGAATCGGTGGGGCCAACGTCCTGACTTTC
>-|TRBV2|TRBJ2-1|TRBD2
CASSTGLAYEQFF
TGTGCCAGCAGTACCGGACTAGCCTATGAGCAGTTCTTC
>-|TRBV19|TRBJ1-3|-
CASSIEGGPTIYF
TGTGCCAGTAGTATAGAGGGGGGCCCCACCATATATTTT
>-|TRBV6-5|TRBJ1-3|-
CASSYSEGISGNTIYF
TGTGCCAGCAGTTACTCGGAGGGTATCTCTGGAAACACCATATATTTT
>few|TRBV19|TRBJ1-1|-
CASSIPGLVTEAFF
TGTGCCAGTAGTATTCCAGGGCTCGTCACTGAAGCTTTCTTT
>-|TRBV18|TRBJ1-2|TRBD1
CASSPPGTALYGYTF
TGTGCCAGCTCACCACCCGGGACAGCACTCTATGGCTACACCTTC
>-|TRBV7-9|TRBJ1-1|-
CASSLDRRTNTEAFF
TGTGCCAGCAGCTTAGATAGGCGGACGAACACTGAAGCTTTCTTT
>-|TRBV27|TRBJ2-1|-
CASSLRGEFNEQFF
TGTGCCAGCAGTTTGCGAGGGGAGTTCAATGAGCAGTTCTTC
>once|TRBV7-3|TRBJ2-2|-
CASSLVERGGELFF
TGTGCCAGCAGCTTGGTGGAGAGAGGCGGGGAGCTGTTTTTT
>-|TRBV11-2|TRBJ2-7|TRBD2
CASSSGTSGGYHEQYF
TGTGCCAGCAGCTCAGGGACTAGCGGGGGGTACCACGAGCAGTACTTC
>-|TRBV5-8|TRBJ1-6|TRBD1
CASSYRDRGNSPLHF
TGTGCCAGCAGCTACCGGGACAGGGGTAATTCACCCCTCCACTTT
>-|TRBV4-1|TRBJ1-4|-
CASSLVGPFYEKLFF
TGCGCCAGCAGCCTAGTGGGTCCTTTTTATGAAAAACTGTTTTTT
>-|TRBV7-9|TRBJ2-1|-
CASSSAGRQAYNEQFF
TGTGCCAGCAGCTCCGCCGGGAGACAAGCCTACAATGAGCAGTTCTTC
>-|TRBV13|TRBJ1-2|-
CAWSRIGGNYGYTF
TGTGCCTGGAGCCGGATAGGGGGGAACTATGGCTACACCTTC